This T cell receptor (beta chain) was captured in a study of T cell responses to AZD1222 COVID-19 vaccine. Findings of the study overall: Vaccination with two AZD1222 doses was followed by a rise in Spike-specific TCR breadth and depth. Sampling that yielded the repertoires occurred only after the peak T cell response.

CDR1 is SGHRS and CDR2 is YFSETQ in the germline V gene. The CDR3 loop spans 15 amino acids. The J segment lost 8 bases and the V segment lost 4 bases, leaving 9 bases of the junction unmatched. Profiling relied on immunoSEQ multiplex PCR, and the TCRdb table lists in-frame clones only, not all of them. The data show roughly 150,000 clones, roughly 92% seen once. Notes on this clone: Its target is unknown. At the DNA level, this CDR3 is encoded by other sequences in the same sample as well.

The sequence derives from an adult in good health. The chain uses TRBV5-1 and TRBJ1-4, with 9 bases matching TRBD1. Sequenced here: peripheral blood, sampled on day 0 of AZD1222 vaccination. CDR3 sequence: CASSLSGQGHEKLFF. The CDR3 DNA reads TGCGCCAGCAGCCTGTCCGGACAGGGGCACGAAAAACTGTTTTTT.